These T cell receptor beta chains were read from a single sample in a study of blood T cells in healthy people across ages. MiXCR, run by TCRdb on the 5' RACE reads, gives a single entry per CDR3 protein. Counted here are about 670,000 distinct CDR3 sequences, under 65% occurring once; the ten biggest clones make up 13%. Material: blood. The receptor source for this set is a woman older than 75 in good health. Each CDR3 is given with its conserved first and last residue.

TRBJ1-5 TRBV6-6 CASSPGQGAGNQPQHF
TRBJ2-3 TRBV29-1 CSLVQQETDTQYF
TRBJ1-2 TRBV6-5 CASRRTQRTAFYGYTF
TRBJ2-4 TRBV6-2/TRBV6-3 CASSDPGGVSTKNIQYF
TRBJ2-7 TRBV28 CASGLAGVPSYEQYF
TRBJ2-7 TRBV27 CASSLSGGEVHEQYF
TRBJ2-5 TRBV29-1 CSVERQGGETQYF
TRBJ2-7 TRBV28 CASSSPGQGTYEQYF
TRBJ2-3 TRBV20-1 CSAGPHTDTQYF
TRBJ1-4 TRBV12-3/TRBV12-4 CASSLSAALREKLFF
TRBJ2-3 TRBV12-3/TRBV12-4 CASSSYRGEADTQYF
TRBJ2-3 TRBV3-1 CASSQPIRPDTQYF
TRBJ1-4 TRBV6-6 CASILTPSHEKLFF
TRBJ2-3 TRBV28 CASNLSGEGTDTQYF
TRBJ1-1 TRBV20-1 CSARDRQNTEAFF
TRBJ1-1 TRBV4-1 CASSQDVGRVITEVFF
TRBJ1-1 TRBV6-5 CASSYRGLSTEAFF
TRBJ2-5 TRBV7-2 CASSLRASGGDQETQYF
TRBJ1-2 TRBV5-1 CASSLDASGYTF
TRBJ2-1 TRBV7-7 CASSQEYSSYNEQFF
TRBJ1-6 TRBV5-1 CASSLDASSYNSPLHF
TRBJ2-1 TRBV20-1 CSAQDRPLDDEQFF
TRBJ2-5 TRBV18 CASSPMGAQETQYF
TRBJ2-5 TRBV10-2 CASSSGTSTETQYF
TRBJ2-3 TRBV27 CASKIKDTQYF
TRBJ2-1 TRBV4-1 CASSRPGGEQFF
TRBJ2-2 TRBV2 CASSGGGRATGELFF
TRBJ1-4 TRBV7-2 CASSWVGGTNEKLFF
TRBJ2-3 TRBV29-1 CSVERLAGGAADTQYF
TRBJ1-5 TRBV10-3 CAISESGGRQPQHF
TRBJ2-5 TRBV5-1 CASSRTPTQETQYF
- TRBV5-1 CASSFRGAGTGDEQYF
TRBJ1-1 TRBV27 CASSSRGSNTEAFF
TRBJ1-5 TRBV5-5 CASSADPNQPQHF
TRBJ2-1 TRBV27 CASSLPGLTEFF
TRBJ2-7 TRBV5-1 CASSLAPAYEQYF
TRBJ2-6 TRBV20-1 CSARGPRLSGANVLTF
- TRBV28 CASSGSISYEQYF
TRBJ2-3 TRBV9 CASSVDVGGALTPDTQYF
TRBJ1-4 TRBV12-3/TRBV12-4 CASSPGRRQNEKLFF
TRBJ2-4 TRBV2 CASSQSLAKNIQYF